Listed here are 6 T cell receptor beta chains from one sample, sequenced in a study of T-cell memory formation after mild COVID-19. TCRdb reanalysed the 5' RACE reads using MiXCR and keeps one entry per CDR3 protein. The table records 200,000 to 250,000 distinct CDR3 sequences, around a tenth of them present only once. Material: PBMCs or a T cell subset sorted from them (not recorded which). These receptors all stem from a man younger than 35 who had mild COVID-19 (a few samples of this study predate the infection). Cell type and time point are not known.

The chain couples TRBV6-5 to TRBJ2-7; perhaps TRBD2 as D (5 bases). In germline, CDR1 is MNHEY, CDR2 SVGAGI. Trimming pared 7 bases from V and 3 bases from J, leaving 16 bases between. CDR3 length: 14 residues. The CDR3 region is CASTYSGKGYEQYF. In nucleotides, the CDR3 is TGTGCCAGCACCTACTCCGGGAAGGGCTACGAGCAGTACTTC.

This clonotype was counted only a few times. V gene TRBV20-1 combines with J gene TRBJ2-5; 10 bases line up with TRBD2. V dropped 2 bases and J dropped 5; count of bases not matched to a gene: 5. Looked up from germline, CDR1 is DFQATT and CDR2 is SNEGSKA (reference sequence). The CDR3 is 14 amino acids. The chain's CDR3 is CSARSGGARETQYF. The CDR3 nucleotides read TGCAGTGCTAGAAGCGGGGGGGCCCGGGAGACCCAGTACTTC.

The J gene is TRBJ1-3, the V gene TRBV5-1; D unresolved. CDR3 length: 14 amino acids. Deletions cut 4 bases from V and 4 bases from J, with 12 bases between. CDR1 is SGHRS and CDR2 is YFSETQ in the germline V gene. This CDR3 is CASSQGKTGNTIYF. CDR3 nucleotide sequence: TGCGCCAGCAGCCAAGGGAAAACGGGAAACACCATATATTTT.

This chain connects TRBV4-1 to TRBJ1-4; D gene uncertain. The V gene's germline CDR1 is MGHRA and CDR2 YSYEKL. The V and J ends lost 1 base and 3 bases respectively, with 9 bases between them. The length of the CDR3 is 15 residues. The CDR3 loop reads CASSQGWAPNEKLFF. DNA for the CDR3: TGCGCCAGCAGCCAAGGATGGGCCCCTAATGAAAAACTGTTTTTT.

The V and J genes are TRBV5-1 and TRBJ2-7, with D hard to call. Germline V lookup: CDR1 SGHRS, CDR2 YFSETQ. This CDR3 has 12 amino acids. The V and J ends lost 1 base and 4 bases respectively, with 6 bases between them. CDR3 region: CASSLTNYEQYF. DNA for the CDR3: TGCGCCAGCAGCTTGACAAATTACGAGCAGTACTTC.

The chain is built from TRBV6-2 or TRBV6-3 and TRBJ2-4; either TRBD1 or TRBD2 may supply D (5 bases each). Trimming pared 10 bases from V and 6 bases from J, leaving 16 bases between. The CDR3 sequence is 13 residues long. Germline V gives CDR1 MNHEY, CDR2 SVGEGT. The CDR3 region is CATGTVASNIQYF. The CDR3 DNA reads TGTGCCACCGGGACGGTTGCATCAAACATTCAGTACTTC.